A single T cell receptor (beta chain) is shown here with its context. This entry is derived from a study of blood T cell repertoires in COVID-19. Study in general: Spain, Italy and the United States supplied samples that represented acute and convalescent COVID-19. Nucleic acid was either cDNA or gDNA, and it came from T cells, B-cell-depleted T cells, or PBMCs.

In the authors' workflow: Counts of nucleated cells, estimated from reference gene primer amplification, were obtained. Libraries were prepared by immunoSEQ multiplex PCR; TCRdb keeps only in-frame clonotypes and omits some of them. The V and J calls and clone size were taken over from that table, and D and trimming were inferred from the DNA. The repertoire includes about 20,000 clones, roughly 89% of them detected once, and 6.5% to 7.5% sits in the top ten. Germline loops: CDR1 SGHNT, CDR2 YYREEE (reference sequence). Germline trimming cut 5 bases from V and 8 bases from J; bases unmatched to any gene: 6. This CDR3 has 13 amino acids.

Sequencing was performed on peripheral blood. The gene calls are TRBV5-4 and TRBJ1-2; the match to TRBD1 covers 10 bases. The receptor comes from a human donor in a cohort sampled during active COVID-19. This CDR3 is CASSRTGGRGYTF. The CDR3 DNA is TGTGCCAGCAGTCGGACAGGGGGACGCGGCTACACCTTC.